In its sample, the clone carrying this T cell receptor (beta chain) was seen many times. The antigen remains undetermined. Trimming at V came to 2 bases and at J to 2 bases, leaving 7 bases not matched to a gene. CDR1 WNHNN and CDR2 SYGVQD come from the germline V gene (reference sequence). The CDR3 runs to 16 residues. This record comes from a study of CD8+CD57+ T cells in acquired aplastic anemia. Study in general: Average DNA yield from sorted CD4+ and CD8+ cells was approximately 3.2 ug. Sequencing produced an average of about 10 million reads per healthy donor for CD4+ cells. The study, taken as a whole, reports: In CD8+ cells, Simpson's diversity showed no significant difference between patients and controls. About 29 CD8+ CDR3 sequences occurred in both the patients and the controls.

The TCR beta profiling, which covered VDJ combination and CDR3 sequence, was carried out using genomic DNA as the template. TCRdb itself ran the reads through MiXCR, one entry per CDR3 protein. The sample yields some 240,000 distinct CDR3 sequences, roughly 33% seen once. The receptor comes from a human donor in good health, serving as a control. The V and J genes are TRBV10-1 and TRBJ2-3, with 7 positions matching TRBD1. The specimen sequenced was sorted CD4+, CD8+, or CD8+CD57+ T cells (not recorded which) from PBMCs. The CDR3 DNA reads TGCGCCAGCAGTGAGACGACAGGGACAGACACAGATACGCAGTATTTT. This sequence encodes CASSETTGTDTDTQYF.